Listed below are T cell receptor beta chains from one sample, sequenced in a study of shared clonotypes between healthy human individuals. Sequenced by immunoSEQ multiplex PCR; TCRdb stores in-frame clones only, minus some. The table has about half a million clones, about four fifths seen once. The sequencing input was PBMCs. The receptors come from a woman in her 40s in good health. Some clones in this sample may be carry-over from other donors' samples. Both conserved end residues are part of each CDR3. D genes are given only for firm matches. Rows give clone size only sometimes, using once, few, many, or a class for an expanded clone.

>once|TRBJ2-1|-|TRBV7-2
TGTGCCAGCAGCACCTTACTAGGTATCTATGAGCAGTTCTTC
CASSTLLGIYEQFF
>-|TRBJ1-2|TRBD1|TRBV4-1
TGCGCCAGCAGCCACCCGGGACAGGGGAAAAAGATGTTCGGCTACACCTTC
CASSHPGQGKKMFGYTF
>-|TRBJ2-5|-|TRBV10-3
TGTGCCATCAGTGAGTCGGCCCAAGAGACCCAGTACTTC
CAISESAQETQYF
>-|TRBJ2-3|-|TRBV2
TGTGCCAGCAGTGATGTAGGGCAAGGGACAGATACGCAGTATTTT
CASSDVGQGTDTQYF
>once|TRBJ2-4|TRBD1|TRBV28
TGTGCCAGCACCACCACCTGGACAGGCAAAAACATTCAGTACTTC
CASTTTWTGKNIQYF
>few|TRBJ2-7|TRBD1|TRBV5-1
TGCGCCAGCAGTTCCGGGACAGGGGGCTACGAGCAGTACTTC
CASSSGTGGYEQYF
>-|TRBJ2-5|-|TRBV7-9
TGTGCCAGCAGCTTAGACCTTGGGACCCAGTACTTC
CASSLDLGTQYF
>-|TRBJ2-7|TRBD2|TRBV5-1
TGCGCCAGCAGCGCTAGCGGGAGAGGCGAGCAGTACTTC
CASSASGRGEQYF
>-|TRBJ1-2|-|TRBV18
TGTGCCAGCTCCCCCCTCCTAGGGGGGTCAAACTATGGCTACACCTTC
CASSPLLGGSNYGYTF
>-|TRBJ2-5|TRBD1|TRBV28
TGTGCCAGCAGATTACAAGGGGGCTACCAAGAGACCCAGTACTTC
CASRLQGGYQETQYF
>once|TRBJ2-3|TRBD2|TRBV5-1
TGCGCCAGCAGCTTAGGACTAGCGGGAAGCACAGATACGCAGTATTTT
CASSLGLAGSTDTQYF
>-|TRBJ2-1|-|TRBV11-2
TGTGCCAGCAGCTTAGGGATTAGTTCGGAGCAGTTCTTC
CASSLGISSEQFF
>-|TRBJ1-3|-|TRBV29-1
TGCAGCGTTGCTCCGTTTTCGGGGTCTGGAAACACCATATATTTT
CSVAPFSGSGNTIYF
>-|TRBJ1-1|-|TRBV20-1
TGCAGTGCTAGACAGGGGACTGAAGCTTTCTTT
CSARQGTEAFF
>-|TRBJ2-7|TRBD2|TRBV9
TGTGCCAGCAGCACCGGGAGGGGACTAGCGGGAGGGACGACCTACGAGCAGTACTTC
CASSTGRGLAGGTTYEQYF
>-|TRBJ2-6|-|TRBV11-2
TGTGCCAGCAGCTCCCGAATTGCTGGGGCCAACGTCCTGACTTTC
CASSSRIAGANVLTF
>-|TRBJ2-3|-|TRBV5-4
TGTGCCAGCAGCTTGTTGGGGGAGCTTGGAGATACGCAGTATTTT
CASSLLGELGDTQYF
>-|TRBJ1-3|-|TRBV18
TGTGCCAGCTCACCACCCAGGACGGACGGAAACACCATATATTTT
CASSPPRTDGNTIYF
>-|TRBJ1-1|TRBD1|TRBV29-1
TGCAGTGCGGGGCAGGGGGGGAACACTGAAGCTTTCTTT
CSAGQGGNTEAFF
>many|TRBJ2-7|-|TRBV28
TGTGCCAGCATGACGAGGGGTACCTACGAGCAGTACTTC
CASMTRGTYEQYF
>-|TRBJ1-5|-|TRBV18
TGTGCCAGCTCACCAGAGGGGGTAGGCAATCAGCCCCAGCATTTT
CASSPEGVGNQPQHF
>-|TRBJ1-3|-|TRBV18
TGTGCCAGCTCACCAGTTGGGGAAAGCTCTGGAAACACCATATATTTT
CASSPVGESSGNTIYF